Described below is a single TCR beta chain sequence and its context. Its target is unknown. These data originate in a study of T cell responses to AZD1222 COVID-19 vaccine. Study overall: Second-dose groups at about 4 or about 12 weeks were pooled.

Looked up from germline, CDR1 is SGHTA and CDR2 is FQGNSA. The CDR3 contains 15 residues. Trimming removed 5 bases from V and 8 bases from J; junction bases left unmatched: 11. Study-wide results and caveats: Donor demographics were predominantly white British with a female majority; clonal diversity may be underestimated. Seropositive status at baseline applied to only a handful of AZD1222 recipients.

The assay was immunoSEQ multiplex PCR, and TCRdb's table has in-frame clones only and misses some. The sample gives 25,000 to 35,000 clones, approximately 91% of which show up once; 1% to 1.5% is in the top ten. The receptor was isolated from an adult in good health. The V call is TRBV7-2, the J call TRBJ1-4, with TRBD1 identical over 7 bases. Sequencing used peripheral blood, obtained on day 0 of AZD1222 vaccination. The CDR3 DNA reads TGTGCCAGCAGCGATCAGACAGGGCCGGGAGAAAAACTGTTTTTT. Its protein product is CASSDQTGPGEKLFF.